A single sample gave rise to the 25 T cell receptor beta chains below, sequenced in a study of cytomegalovirus exposure and HLA in healthy donors. Vbeta (60) and Jbeta (13) primers were used in the PCR. Some clones are missing from TCRdb's copy, which holds only in-frame ones; the method was immunoSEQ multiplex PCR. The sample consists of some 120,000 clones, about three quarters of them appearing once. Sequenced: PBMCs. Receptors were obtained from a human donor in good health.

The chain is built from TRBV25-1 and TRBJ1-2; D uncertain. The CDR3 contains 12 residues. Per the germline V gene, CDR1 is MGHDK and CDR2 is SYGVNS. V lost 4 bases, J lost 8 bases, and 11 bases lay in between. The CDR3 spells CASSALPGGYTF. The CDR3 bases are TGTGCCAGCAGTGCCCTCCCGGGGGGCTACACCTTC.

The chain uses TRBV19 and TRBJ1-6, with a possible D match to TRBD1 (6 bases). Germline CDR1 and CDR2: LNHDA and SQIVND (reference sequence). This CDR3 has 14 amino acids. V was trimmed by 4 bases and J by 10 bases, leaving 14 bases between them. The CDR3 DNA reads TGTGCCAGTAGTAAGGCGGATGGGGGCTCACCCCTCCACTTT. It translates to CASSKADGGSPLHF.

The CDR3, as DNA: TGTGCCAGTAGTATCGCAGCAGGGGGAGGTTGGAAAAACATTCAGTACTTC. Protein: CASSIAAGGGWKNIQYF. The V call is TRBV19, the J call TRBJ2-4, with D possibly matching TRBD1 (7 bases). This CDR3 comprises 17 residues. CDR1 is LNHDA and CDR2 is SQIVND in the germline V gene (reference sequence). The V end lost 3 bases, the J end lost 4 bases, and 19 bases lay between the germline ends.

J is TRBJ2-5 and V is TRBV5-5, with 8 bases that match TRBD1. Germline trimming cut 4 bases from V and 3 bases from J; bases unmatched to any gene: 14. The CDR3 is made up of 17 amino acids. Germline-derived CDR1 and CDR2 are SGHKS and YYEKEE (reference sequence). In DNA, the CDR3 is TGTGCCAGCAGCCAACCGGGACAGGAGACAGAGAAAGAGACCCAGTACTTC. Its protein is CASSQPGQETEKETQYF.

J is TRBJ2-2 and V is TRBV10-3, with D perhaps matching TRBD2 (6 bases). Trimming shortened V by 2 bases and J by 4 bases, and 11 bases separated the two germline ends. Germline CDR1 and CDR2: ENHRY and SYGVKD. The CDR3 contains 15 residues. For the CDR3, the DNA is TGTGCCATCAGTGAGCTACGGGACTTCACCGGGGAGCTGTTTTTT. This gives the protein CAISELRDFTGELFF.

The chain carries TRBV10-3 and TRBJ2-7; possible D gene TRBD1, 5 bases. V lost 7 bases and J 2 bases, leaving 9 bases between the germline ends. CDR3 length: 12 amino acids. Germline assignment: CDR1 ENHRY and CDR2 SYGVKD. The CDR3: CAITDTTYEQYF. CDR3 nucleotides: TGTGCCATCACGGACACTACCTACGAGCAGTACTTC.

This chain uses TRBV4-2 with TRBJ2-1, with TRBD2 matching 11 bases. Germline CDR1 is LGHNA and CDR2 is YNFKEQ. With 3 bases clipped from V and 7 bases from J, the junction kept 8 bases outside the gene matches. The CDR3 sequence is 16 residues long. CDR3 residues: CASSQIAGGLINEQFF. In DNA form, the CDR3 reads TGTGCCAGCAGCCAGATAGCGGGGGGGCTTATTAATGAGCAGTTCTTC.

CDR3 region: CASSLVGVNTEAFF. DNA for the CDR3: TGTGCCAGCAGCTTAGTAGGAGTGAACACTGAAGCTTTCTTT. J is TRBJ1-1 and V is TRBV7-9; the D is unclear. The CDR3 covers 14 residues. Trimming stripped 1 base from V and 0 bases from J, with 6 bases between. The V gene's germline CDR1 is SEHNR and CDR2 FQNEAQ (reference sequence).

The V and J genes are TRBV5-4 and TRBJ2-7, with TRBD1 identical over 9 bases. In germline, CDR1 is SGHNT, CDR2 YYREEE (reference sequence). The CDR3 length is 15 residues. V lost 5 bases, J lost 5 bases, and 11 bases stayed unmatched. CDR3 loop: CASSRTGGAGNEQYF. The CDR3 DNA sequence: TGTGCCAGCAGTCGAACAGGGGGCGCGGGGAACGAGCAGTACTTC.

The chain recombines TRBV9 with TRBJ1-2; D perhaps matches TRBD1 (5 bases). The length of the CDR3 is 14 residues. V was trimmed by 2 bases and J by 7 bases, leaving 15 bases between them. CDR1 SGDLS and CDR2 YYNGEE come from the germline V gene. CDR3 region: CASSVEGAQAGYTF. DNA for the CDR3: TGTGCCAGCAGCGTGGAAGGGGCGCAGGCTGGCTACACCTTC. Together with reference TRBV9 and TRBJ1-2, the CDR3 gives the full variable domain: DSGVTQTPKHLITATGQRVTLRCSPRSGDLSVYWYQQSLDQGLQFLIQYYNGEERAKGNILERFSAQQFPDLHSELNLSSLELGDSALYFCASSVEGAQAGYTFGSGTRLTVV.

The CDR3 nucleotides are TGTGCCAGTAGTATTGGAGGGATCATCTATGGCTACACCTTC. Translating gives CASSIGGIIYGYTF. The chain recombines TRBV19 with TRBJ1-2; D is uncertain. Germline CDR1 is LNHDA and CDR2 is SQIVND (reference sequence). The germline V and J ends were trimmed by 3 bases and 4 bases, with 12 bases remaining between them. The CDR3 is made up of 14 amino acids.

The chain is built from TRBV7-8 and TRBJ1-5; D may be TRBD1 (5 bases). Trimming stripped 5 bases from V and 3 bases from J, with 14 bases between. The CDR3 contains 15 residues. Germline V gives CDR1 SGHVS, CDR2 FQNEAQ. In DNA form, the CDR3 reads TGTGCCAGCAGCGCCCTCGGGGGGTACAATCAGCCCCAGCATTTT. This translates into CASSALGGYNQPQHF.

This clone was seen once. The J gene is TRBJ2-7, the V gene TRBV6-5; 8 bases match TRBD1. The V gene end was trimmed by 4 bases and the J gene end by 4 bases; junction bases not matched to a gene: 9. CDR3 length equals 15 residues. Germline CDR1 is MNHEY and CDR2 is SVGAGI. The DNA for the CDR3 is TGTGCCAGCAGTTCGGGTCGACAGGGGAGGTACGAGCAGTACTTC. Its translation: CASSSGRQGRYEQYF.

The chain recombines TRBV12-5 with TRBJ2-4, with D perhaps matching TRBD2 (5 bases). This CDR3 region has 14 residues. V was cut by 3 bases and J by 1 base, with 7 bases left in between. The germline gives CDR1 LGHNT, CDR2 FRNRAP. CDR3 residues: CASGFSDAKNIQYF. The CDR3 DNA reads TGTGCTAGTGGTTTTAGCGACGCCAAAAACATTCAGTACTTC.

The chain employs TRBV5-6 and TRBJ2-2; 12 bases fit TRBD2. The CDR3 is made up of 18 amino acids. In germline, CDR1 is SGHDT, CDR2 YYEEEE. V gave up 0 bases and J gave up 4 bases; unmatched junction bases: 7. CDR3 sequence reads: CASSLGLAGGPSTGELFF. The DNA for the CDR3 is TGTGCCAGCAGCTTGGGGCTAGCGGGGGGGCCGAGCACCGGGGAGCTGTTTTTT.

The chain employs TRBV29-1 and TRBJ2-2; D not certain. Per the germline V gene, CDR1 is SQVTM and CDR2 is ANQGSEA. V was cut by 4 bases and J by 4 bases, with 13 bases left in between. The CDR3 loop spans 14 amino acids. CDR3 bases: TGCAGCGTTGTCGGCAGTCGCGGCACCGGGGAGCTGTTTTTT. Translating it yields CSVVGSRGTGELFF.

V and J are TRBV9 and TRBJ2-1; 9 bases agree with TRBD2. Germline loops: CDR1 SGDLS, CDR2 YYNGEE. The CDR3 extends over 14 amino acids. J was trimmed by 9 bases and V by 2 bases; bases with no gene match: 6. In DNA, the CDR3 is TGTGCCAGCAGCGTCTCTAGCGGGGTGGGTGAGCAGTTCTTC. It yields the protein CASSVSSGVGEQFF.

This CDR3 reads CASSPPPAGSPLHF. CDR3 bases: TGTGCCAGCAGCCCCCCGCCGGCGGGTTCACCCCTCCACTTT. The V call is TRBV6-5, the J call TRBJ1-6; D gene unclear. The length of the CDR3 is 14 residues. Germline assignment: CDR1 MNHEY and CDR2 SVGAGI. Trimming pared 6 bases from V and 9 bases from J, leaving 15 bases between.

CDR3 DNA: TGCGCCAGCAGTGAGTCGAGACAGGGCCGAATCTATGGCTACACCTTC. Translation gives CASSESRQGRIYGYTF. The J gene is TRBJ1-2, the V gene TRBV10-2; 7 bases align to TRBD1. J lost 4 bases, V lost 0 bases, and 8 bases had no gene match. The CDR3 covers 16 residues. Germline CDR1 is WSHSY and CDR2 is SAAADI.

The chain carries TRBV13 and TRBJ2-1; 11 positions match TRBD2. Germline-derived CDR1 and CDR2 are PRHDT and FYEKMQ (reference sequence). Trimming at V came to 5 bases and at J to 2 bases, leaving 20 bases not matched to a gene. The CDR3 totals 21 residues. CDR3 loop: CASSPVGWASGGRRAYNEQFF. CDR3 nucleotide sequence: TGTGCCAGCAGCCCCGTCGGATGGGCTAGCGGGGGGCGACGAGCCTACAATGAGCAGTTCTTC.

The genes are TRBV13 and TRBJ2-5; no firm D call. The better agreement between TRBJ2-7 and the DNA end casts doubt on the J call. CDR1 PRHDT and CDR2 FYEKMQ come from the germline V gene (reference sequence). This CDR3 contains 14 residues. The CDR3 bases are TGTGCCAGCAGCTTATCCCCTTATAAATACGAGCAGTACTTC. Protein: CASSLSPYKYEQYF.

This clone was seen a handful of times. This chain uses TRBV6-5 with TRBJ1-5; D is undetermined. The CDR3 covers 16 residues. Trimming cost V 0 bases and J 1 base, with 10 bases left between them. Germline-derived CDR1 and CDR2 are MNHEY and SVGAGI. CDR3 coding DNA: TGTGCCAGCAGTTACTCGGGCGCTAGCAGCAATCAGCCCCAGCATTTT. This encodes CASSYSGASSNQPQHF.

The CDR3, as DNA: TGTGCCATCCTGGGGTTCGCGGGGACCTACAATGAGCAGTTCTTC. It specifies CAILGFAGTYNEQFF. The chain recombines TRBV6-6 with TRBJ2-1; the D gene is possibly TRBD2 (6 bases). The CDR3 covers 15 residues. Germline V gene data show CDR1 as MNHNY and CDR2 as SVGAGI (reference sequence). Trimming took off 10 bases at V and 2 bases at J, with 18 bases between the two ends.

This clone was seen only a few times. This sequence joins TRBV2 and TRBJ1-5; 7 bases match TRBD1. This CDR3 spans 13 amino acids. Losses at the gene ends were 7 bases for V and 4 bases for J; bases not matched to a gene: 4. Germline CDR1 reads SNHLY; CDR2 reads FYNNEI. The CDR3 region has the DNA TGTGCCAGCACCCCACAGGGGAATCAGCCCCAGCATTTT. This encodes CASTPQGNQPQHF. Supplemented by reference TRBV2 and TRBJ1-5, the full variable domain reads EPEVTQTPSHQVTQMGQEVILRCVPISNHLYFYWYRQILGQKVEFLVSFYNNEISEKSEIFDDQFSVERPDGSNFTLKIRSTKLEDSAMYFCASTPQGNQPQHFGDGTRLSIL.

The rearrangement links TRBV2 to TRBJ1-2; D gene ambiguous. The germline CDR1 and CDR2 sequences are SNHLY and FYNNEI. V was pared by 9 bases and J by 4 bases, with 12 bases between. The CDR3 loop spans 12 amino acids. CDR3 residues: CARLSGVYGYTF. CDR3 coding DNA: TGTGCCAGACTATCCGGGGTCTATGGCTACACCTTC.